The sequence of this T cell receptor beta chain was determined in a study of blood T cell repertoires in COVID-19. Study details: From the United States, Italy and Spain came samples of acute and convalescent COVID-19. T cells, B-cell-depleted T cells, or PBMCs provided the cDNA or gDNA that served as material.

As originally analysed: Amplification from reference gene primers served as the basis for estimated nucleated cell counts. Assay used: immunoSEQ multiplex PCR; TCRdb lists only in-frame clones, some missing. V, J and clone size reflect that table, while D and trimming were determined from the DNA. The data contain roughly 61,000 clones, 75% to 95% of them seen just once; the ten biggest clones take up approximately 15%. CDR3 size: 14 residues. V shed 9 bases, J shed 8 bases, and the junction held 11 bases outside the gene matches. Per germline, CDR1 LNHDA and CDR2 SQIVND (reference sequence). Sequenced sample: peripheral blood. The chain links TRBV19 to TRBJ1-4; 8 bases are a match to TRBD1. This clonotype was obtained from a man at least 80 years old with acute or convalescent COVID-19. CDR3 in DNA: TGTGCCAGCAACCCCGGGACAGGCGGGGAAAAACTGTTTTTT. Its protein product is CASNPGTGGEKLFF. Filled out from reference TRBV19 and TRBJ1-4, the complete variable domain reads DGGITQSPKYLFRKEGQNVTLSCEQNLNHDAMYWYRQDPGQGLRLIYYSQIVNDFQKGDIAEGYSVSREKKESFPLTVTSAQKNPTAFYLCASNPGTGGEKLFFGSGTQLSVL.